The 32 T cell receptor beta chains presented below share a single source sample, sequenced in a study of tumor-infiltrating lymphocytes in primary liver carcinoma (TCRdb year 2017). Sequencing was carried out with an Illumina HiSeq 2500. Starting from approximately 460 ng total RNA, TCRbeta-specific cDNA was produced by reverse transcription with a constant-region primer and ProtoScript II reverse transcriptase. The TCRbeta libraries were prepared through three rounds of nested multiplex PCR following a slightly modified ARM-PCR procedure. Multiplex TRBV1-TRBV30 forward primers and a Cbeta reverse primer were used in the first two PCR rounds, each of which was run for around 9 cycles. TCRdb reprocessing: public reads trimmed at Q25 with fastp, clones called with MiXCR, in-frame beta chains kept. Rows merge per CDR3 protein into single entries with the most common DNA and genes. The sample records 300,000 to 350,000 distinct CDR3 sequences, roughly 61% of which are singletons. About 6% of the sample is in the top ten clones.

TRIzol reagent was used to extract blood RNA from unsorted whole blood, while the DNeasy Blood & Tissue kit provided the germline DNA. The source material was peripheral blood. The source of these receptors is a man in his forties or fifties with primary liver carcinoma and hepatitis B virus infection.

On this clonotype: This may stem from a read error, because a much larger clone lies one nucleotide away. The chain joins TRBV5-4 to TRBJ2-3, with D perhaps TRBD2 (5 bases). This CDR3 region has 15 residues. Germline V gene data show CDR1 as SGHNT and CDR2 as YYREEE (reference sequence). The CDR3 sequence is CASNLMGGSTDTQYF. CDR3 nucleotide sequence: TGTGCCAGCAACTTGATGGGCGGGTCCACAGATACGCAGTATTTT.

For this clonotype: One end of the junction fails to match germline, which may point to a read error. The chain recombines TRBV4-3 with TRBJ2-6, with 10 bases fitting TRBD2. The CDR3 has 19 residues. Germline CDR1 is LGHNA and CDR2 is YSLEER. This chain's CDR3 is CASSQWGLARTSGANVPTF. CDR3 coding DNA: TGCGCCAGCAGCCAATGGGGACTAGCGAGAACCTCTGGGGCCAACGTCCCGACTTTC.

This clonotype was observed once. This sequence joins TRBV11-2 and TRBJ2-7; no clear D. The CDR3 runs 11 residues. Germline values: CDR1 SGHAT, CDR2 FQNNGV. As DNA, the CDR3 is TGTGCGTGCAAAAGGTTGGGCGAGCAGTACTTC. It yields the protein CACKRLGEQYF.

This clonotype was counted ten times or more. The rearrangement joins TRBV11-2 to TRBJ1-2; TRBD1 might be the D (5 bases). The CDR3 is 13 residues long. CDR1 is SGHAT, CDR2 FQNNGV, per germline. Trimming took off 3 bases at V and 5 bases at J, with 10 bases between the two ends. The CDR3: CASSFGREYGYTF. The CDR3 DNA reads TGTGCCAGCAGCTTTGGCAGGGAGTATGGCTACACCTTC.

At least ten counts were recorded for this clonotype. V is TRBV12-3 or TRBV12-4 and J is TRBJ1-1; no clear D. The V gene lost 2 bases and the J gene lost 1 base, with 8 bases spanning the gap. The CDR3 covers 14 residues. CDR3 sequence: CASSLFPQNTEAFF. The CDR3 DNA follows: TGTGCCAGCAGTTTATTCCCCCAGAACACTGAAGCTTTCTTT.

A remark on this clonotype: A much bigger clone sits one base away, suggesting this may be a read error. The genes are TRBV5-6 and TRBJ2-2; a weak D match, TRBD2 (5 bases). CDR3 size: 13 residues. Looked up from germline, CDR1 is SGHDT and CDR2 is YYEEEE. CDR3 coding DNA: TGTGCCAGCAGCTTCCCTAGTTCCGGGGAGATGTTTTTT. The encoded protein is CASSFPSSGEMFF.

This rearrangement joins TRBV11-2 to TRBJ2-7, with D possibly being TRBD1 (5 bases). Germline-derived CDR1 and CDR2 are SGHAT and FQNNGV. V lost 10 bases to trimming and J lost 6 bases, with 16 bases between them. The CDR3 loop spans 12 amino acids. The CDR3: CATLAGPREQYF. For the CDR3, the DNA is TGTGCCACCCTCGCAGGGCCGCGCGAGCAGTACTTC.

A remark on this clonotype: One end of the junction varies from germline; a read error may be responsible. V is TRBV11-2 and J is TRBJ2-3, with D perhaps matching TRBD2 (6 bases). The CDR3 totals 16 residues. The germline V gene encodes CDR1 SGHAT and CDR2 FQNNGV. The CDR3 DNA reads as TGTGCCAGCAGTTTAGAACCCTTCACTAGCACAGATACACAGTATTTT. Protein: CASSLEPFTSTDTQYF.

For the CDR3, the DNA is TGTGCCAGCAGCTTGAGTACGGTGGAGGAGCAGTACTTC. Amino acids: CASSLSTVEEQYF. J is TRBJ2-7 and V is TRBV5-8; D unclear. This CDR3 is 13 amino acids long. The ends were cut back, 1 base at V and 7 bases at J, with 12 bases in the middle. Germline lookup yields CDR1 SGHTS and CDR2 YDEGEE.

As DNA, the CDR3 is TGCAGCGTAGCTGGACTAGTGGGAGAGCGGGCAGATACGCAGTATTTT. Translation: CSVAGLVGERADTQYF. This chain links TRBV29-1 with TRBJ2-3, with 7 bases lining up with TRBD2. J lost 4 bases, V lost 6 bases, and 16 bases had no gene match. Germline V gives CDR1 SQVTM, CDR2 ANQGSEA. The CDR3 sequence is 16 residues long.

A remark on this clonotype: Since a much larger clone is just one base distant, this may be a read error. This chain connects TRBV10-3 to TRBJ2-3; D is ambiguous. The CDR3 runs to 12 residues. Germline CDR1 reads ENHRY; CDR2 reads SYGVKD. The CDR3: CAVSGDTDTQYF. CDR3 bases: TGTGCCGTCAGTGGGGACACAGATACGCAGTATTTT.

The V call is TRBV30, the J call TRBJ2-7, with a tentative D call TRBD2 (6 bases). From germline, CDR1 is GTSNPN and CDR2 SVGIG (reference sequence). The V end lost 1 base, the J end lost 2 bases, and 15 bases lay between the germline ends. This CDR3 is built from 15 residues. CDR3 sequence reads: CAWSDAGIRTYEQYF. In DNA form, the CDR3 reads TGTGCCTGGAGTGATGCGGGGATAAGGACCTACGAGCAGTACTTC.

Turning to this clonotype: Germline is not matched at one junction end, which may reflect a read error. The chain joins TRBV6-5 to TRBJ1-2; 7 nucleotides line up with TRBD1. CDR3 length equals 14 residues. Germline V gives CDR1 MNHEY, CDR2 SVGAGI. The CDR3, as DNA: TGTGCCAGCAGTTACGGACAGGCCGCCCGGGGCTGCACCTTC. It is translated as CASSYGQAARGCTF.

Comment on this clonotype: It is likely a read error, because the conserved phenylalanine at the end of the CDR3 is missing. The chain employs TRBV11-2 and TRBJ2-1; D call uncertain. Per the germline V gene, CDR1 is SGHAT and CDR2 is FQNNGV. This CDR3 has 17 amino acids. CDR3 loop: CTSSLVGMASRANEQFL. DNA of the CDR3: TGTACCAGCAGCTTAGTGGGGATGGCTAGTAGAGCCAATGAGCAGTTCCTC.

The table lists this clonotype with a count of one. Here the CDR3 reads CASSYPTSGGVADTQYF. For the CDR3, the DNA is TGTGCCAGCAGTTACCCGACTAGCGGGGGGGTGGCAGATACGCAGTATTTT. The chain combines TRBV6-6 with TRBJ2-3; 14 nucleotides match TRBD2. The CDR3 totals 17 residues. V dropped 2 bases and J dropped 4; count of bases not matched to a gene: 5. The germline CDR1 and CDR2 sequences are MNHNY and SVGAGI (reference sequence).

The CDR3 sequence: CASSYLLGGSRDGELFF. CDR3 DNA sequence: TGTGCCAGCAGTTACCTTTTGGGCGGGAGCCGGGACGGGGAGCTGTTTTTT. The chain links TRBV6-5 to TRBJ2-2; 7 bases match TRBD2. Per the germline V gene, CDR1 is MNHEY and CDR2 is SVGAGI. V lost 2 bases to trimming and J lost 7 bases; unmatched junction nucleotides: 13. The CDR3 is 17 residues long.

This clonotype was seen a few times. The chain uses TRBV7-9 and TRBJ1-6; 7 nucleotides agree with TRBD1. The CDR3 is 13 amino acids. Losses at the gene ends were 4 bases for V and 9 bases for J; bases not matched to a gene: 3. CDR1 is SEHNR and CDR2 is FQNEAQ in the germline V gene (reference sequence). The CDR3 DNA follows: TGTGCCAGCAGCTCAACAGGGGTTTCACCCCTCCACTTT. Protein sequence: CASSSTGVSPLHF. Using reference TRBV7-9 and TRBJ1-6 for the parts outside the CDR3, the full variable domain is DTGVSQNPRHKITKRGQNVTFRCDPISEHNRLYWYRQTLGQGPEFLTYFQNEAQLEKSRLLSDRFSAERPKGSFSTLEIQRTEQGDSAMYLCASSSTGVSPLHFGNGTRLTVT.

This clonotype was observed a few times. This chain links TRBV6-6 with TRBJ1-4; 9 bases are a match to TRBD1. After removal of 8 bases from V and 6 bases from J, the junction contained 4 bases not matched to a gene. The CDR3 contains 13 residues. Germline values: CDR1 MNHNY, CDR2 SVGAGI (reference sequence). DNA for the CDR3: TGTGCCAGCCAGGGGACAGGGTATGAAAAACTGTTTTTT. Amino acid sequence: CASQGTGYEKLFF.

About this clonotype: As the CDR3 is not closed by the conserved phenylalanine or tryptophan, this likely results from a read error. CDR3 coding DNA: TGTGCCAACAGCTTTACCCCTGGGAACACCGGGGAGCTGTTTATT. The encoded protein is CANSFTPGNTGELFI. The gene calls are TRBV6-6 and TRBJ2-2; D not certain. The V and J ends lost 10 bases and 1 base respectively, with 16 bases between them. Germline CDR1 is MNHNY and CDR2 is SVGAGI (reference sequence). There are 15 residues in the CDR3.

In regard to this clonotype: A much larger clone differs by one base, so this may be a read error. This rearrangement joins TRBV4-1 to TRBJ1-4, with D possibly matching TRBD1 (6 bases). Trimming removed 1 base at V and 9 bases at J, with 15 bases between. CDR3 size: 15 residues. Germline assignment: CDR1 MGHRA and CDR2 YSYEKL. CDR3 nucleotides: TGCGCCAGCAGCCAAGTACCAGGGGCAAATCAAAAACTGTTTTTT. The encoded protein is CASSQVPGANQKLFF.

Concerning this clonotype: A much more abundant neighbour one base away suggests this may be a read error. This chain uses TRBV10-1 with TRBJ2-1; 8 bases align to TRBD2. In germline, CDR1 is WNHNN, CDR2 SYGVQD (reference sequence). Germline trimming cut 11 bases from V and 5 bases from J; bases unmatched to any gene: 14. CDR3 length equals 15 residues. CDR3 nucleotide sequence: TGCGCCGGTTCCGCCGGGACTAGTCTGGACAATGAGCAGTTCTTC. Amino acid sequence: CAGSAGTSLDNEQFF.

To note about this clonotype: A read error may produce the germline difference seen at one junction end. The chain joins TRBV11-2 to TRBJ1-1; weak D call: TRBD1 (5 bases). CDR1 is SGHAT and CDR2 is FQNNGV in the germline V gene. The CDR3 loop spans 13 amino acids. The CDR3 nucleotides are TGTGCCAGCATCTTAGTTCAGGGCACTGAAGCTTCCTTC. This codes for CASILVQGTEASF.

This clonotype was seen a single time. The junction and the germline gene differ at one end; a read error may be behind it. V usage is TRBV11-2 and J usage is TRBJ1-1; D is possibly TRBD1 (5 bases). Germline loops: CDR1 SGHAT, CDR2 FQNNGV. This CDR3 is 17 amino acids long. CDR3 loop: CARSLDLAFGGFTEVFF. The CDR3 nucleotides are TGTGCCAGAAGCTTAGATCTGGCGTTCGGGGGTTTCACTGAAGTTTTCTTT.

This clonotype was counted a few times. At one end the junction does not follow the germline gene, possibly because of a read error. V gene TRBV12-3 or TRBV12-4 combines with J gene TRBJ1-2; D is uncertain. The CDR3 loop spans 15 amino acids. CDR3 nucleotide sequence: TGTGCCAGCACACTTGGGCAGGAATTCAACTACGGCTACACCTTC. Protein: CASTLGQEFNYGYTF.

The rearrangement links TRBV29-1 to TRBJ2-1; TRBD2 matches 8 bases. CDR1 is SQVTM, CDR2 ANQGSEA, per germline. The CDR3 is 13 residues long. The trim removed 7 bases at V and 6 bases at J, leaving 8 bases unmatched. CDR3 coding DNA: TGCAGCGGAACCGGGACTAGTGGCAATGAGCAGTTCTTC. Amino acids: CSGTGTSGNEQFF.

This clonotype came up many times. The CDR3 nucleotides are TGTGCCAGCAGTTACCCCCAAGGAGGAGGGACTAGCGGGCCCAATGAGCAGTTCTTC. This translates into CASSYPQGGGTSGPNEQFF. The genes are TRBV6-2 or TRBV6-3 and TRBJ2-1; 12 bases align to TRBD2. Per germline, CDR1 MNHEY and CDR2 SVGEGT. The CDR3 sequence is 19 residues long. V was pared by 2 bases and J by 6 bases, with 14 bases of the junction left unmatched.

The chain has TRBV6-5 and TRBJ2-7; D not certain. Germline loops: CDR1 MNHEY, CDR2 SVGAGI. The CDR3 spans 14 residues. V lost 0 bases, J lost 10 bases, and 16 bases lay in between. DNA for the CDR3: TGTGCCAGCAGTTACTCTAGTGGGAATGGAGAACAGTACTTC. It is translated as CASSYSSGNGEQYF.

Points on this clonotype: This likely comes from a read error, as the CDR3 has no conserved phenylalanine or tryptophan at its end. The rearrangement joins TRBV4-2 to TRBJ2-3; weak D call: TRBD2 (6 bases). V was pared by 0 bases and J by 2 bases, with 12 bases between. Germline CDR1 and CDR2: LGHNA and YNFKEQ. The CDR3 totals 16 residues. This CDR3 is CASSQELSGFTDTQYS. CDR3 nucleotide sequence: TGTGCCAGCAGCCAAGAGCTTAGCGGATTCACAGATACGCAGTATTCT.

The table lists this clonotype with many counts. The genes are TRBV30 and TRBJ1-5; TRBD1 matches 7 bases. The V gene's germline CDR1 is GTSNPN and CDR2 SVGIG (reference sequence). CDR3 length equals 14 residues. J was trimmed by 4 bases and V by 5 bases; bases with no gene match: 8. Here the CDR3 reads CAWDEGAANQPQHF. The CDR3 coding sequence is TGTGCCTGGGACGAGGGGGCTGCTAATCAGCCCCAGCATTTT.

The rearrangement links TRBV6-5 to TRBJ2-2; D is ambiguous. This CDR3 region has 13 residues. Germline values: CDR1 MNHEY, CDR2 SVGAGI. The germline V and J ends were trimmed by 5 bases and 7 bases, with 11 bases remaining between them. The CDR3 spells CASSPPEVGELFF. The CDR3 DNA follows: TGTGCCAGCAGTCCCCCTGAGGTCGGGGAGCTGTTTTTT.

Details on this clonotype: A much larger clone differs from this one at a single base, so this may be a read error. This chain connects TRBV4-3 to TRBJ1-2; TRBD1 matches 7 bases. Germline V gene sequence: CDR1 LGHNA, CDR2 YSLEER. The CDR3 is 16 residues long. CDR3 loop: CASSQERAGQLNGYIF. Written as DNA, the CDR3 is TGCGCCAGCAGCCAAGAACGTGCGGGACAGTTGAATGGCTACATCTTC.

This clonotype was counted at least ten times. The chain recombines TRBV4-2 with TRBJ1-1; D remains unclear. Trimming took off 4 bases at V and 0 bases at J, with 9 bases between the two ends. The CDR3 has 14 residues. Germline-derived CDR1 and CDR2 are LGHNA and YNFKEQ. The CDR3, as DNA: TGTGCCAGCAGCCCCCTGGCGGTGAACACTGAAGCTTTCTTT. Protein: CASSPLAVNTEAFF.